Here is one TCR beta chain with its context. It is unclear where the CDR3 begins or ends on the DNA, so no DNA is shown, and the CDR3 is as TCRdb lists it. Repertoires were generated with immunoSEQ multiplex PCR, while TCRdb's copy carries only in-frame clones and drops some. This sample has about 230,000 clones, with roughly 80% found just once. Germline V CDR1 and CDR2: MNHEY, SVGEGT. From its first to its last residue, the CDR3 has 15 amino acids. The data are from a study of control samples from healthy donors and cancer patients. This TCR was sampled from a woman aged 55-75 years with lung cancer. Sequenced input: PBMCs. The gene calls are TRBV6-2 or TRBV6-3 and TRBJ2-7; the D segment call TRBD1 is taken from the table without a DNA check. CDR3: CASSSSTVESYEQYF.